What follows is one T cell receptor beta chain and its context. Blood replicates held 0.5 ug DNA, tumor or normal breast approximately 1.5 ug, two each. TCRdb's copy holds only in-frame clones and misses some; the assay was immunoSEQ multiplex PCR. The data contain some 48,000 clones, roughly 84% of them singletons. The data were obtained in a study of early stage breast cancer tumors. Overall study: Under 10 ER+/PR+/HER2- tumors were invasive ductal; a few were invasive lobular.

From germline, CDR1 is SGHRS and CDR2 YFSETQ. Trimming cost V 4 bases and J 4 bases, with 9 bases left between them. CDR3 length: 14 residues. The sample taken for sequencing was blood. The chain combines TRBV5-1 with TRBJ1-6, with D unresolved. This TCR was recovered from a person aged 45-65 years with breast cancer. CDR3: CASSTGPYNSPLHF. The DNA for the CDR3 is TGCGCCAGCAGCACTGGACCGTATAATTCACCCCTCCACTTT.